These 13 T cell receptor beta chains share one sample of origin, sequenced in a study of T cells in women clearing cervical HPV infection. Sequencing was performed with immunoSEQ multiplex PCR; in TCRdb, only in-frame clones are kept and a portion is missing. The repertoire table contains approximately 44,000 clones. The sequencing sample was made of blood buffy coat. Every receptor here comes from a woman aged 18 to 75 with a cervical HPV16 infection that either progressed to CIN3+ or cleared (not recorded which).

Concerning this clone itself: The CDR3 goes on 3 residues after the read ends, and that part is filled in from the germline J gene. This chain joins TRBV20-1 and TRBJ1-2, with D unclear. The germline V gene has CDR1 DFQATT and CDR2 SNEGSKA (reference sequence). CDR3 length: 12 residues. The CDR3 reads CSARDLPYDYTF. The CDR3 bases that were read are TGCAGTGCTAGAGACCTGCCCTACGAC.

A note on this clone: Read sequence stops 3 residues before the CDR3 end, and the germline J gene provides the missing end. V usage is TRBV5-1 and J usage is TRBJ1-4; D perhaps matches TRBD1 (6 bases). In germline, CDR1 is SGHRS, CDR2 YFSETQ. The CDR3 has 15 amino acids. V was cut by 4 bases and J by 8 bases, with 18 bases left in between. The covered CDR3 bases are TGCGCCAGCAGCCGAGGTGGGGGCGGAGGGGAAAAA. Amino acids: CASSRGGGGGEK. The CDR3 reads in full as CASSRGGGGGEKLFF.

On this clone: The read finishes 3 residues shy of the CDR3 end, and the germline J gene is used to complete it. The chain combines TRBV20-1 with TRBJ2-3, with D perhaps TRBD2 (5 bases). Germline lookup yields CDR1 DFQATT and CDR2 SNEGSKA (reference sequence). Deletions cut 6 bases from V and 3 bases from J, with 13 bases between. This CDR3 spans 13 amino acids. CDR3 region: CSAPRGRTDTQYF. CDR3 bases read: TGCAGTGCCCCCCGCGGGCGAACAGATACG.

On this clone itself: The sequence runs out 3 residues before the end of the CDR3; the remainder is reconstructed from the germline J gene. This specimen includes other DNA sequences encoding the same CDR3. This chain joins TRBV10-1 and TRBJ1-1; 9 nucleotides agree with TRBD1. This CDR3 contains 15 residues. Trimming at V came to 5 bases and at J to 0 bases, leaving 4 bases not matched to a gene. The germline gives CDR1 WNHNN, CDR2 SYGVQD (reference sequence). The CDR3 here is CASSSGTGLNTEAFF. The part of the CDR3 DNA that was read is TGCGCCAGCAGTTCCGGGACAGGGCTGAACACTGAA.

With respect to this clone: The read stops 3 residues short of the end of the CDR3; the missing end is completed from the germline J gene. V gene TRBV19 combines with J gene TRBJ2-3; D is ambiguous. The CDR3 spans 11 residues. CDR1 and CDR2 (germline): LNHDA, SQIVND (reference sequence). Trimming shortened V by 3 bases and J by 6 bases, and 4 bases separated the two germline ends. CDR3: CASSIPDTQYF. Incomplete CDR3 DNA: TGTGCCAGTAGTATCCCTGATACG. Using reference TRBV19 and TRBJ2-3 for the parts outside the CDR3, the full variable domain is DGGITQSPKYLFRKEGQNVTLSCEQNLNHDAMYWYRQDPGQGLRLIYYSQIVNDFQKGDIAEGYSVSREKKESFPLTVTSAQKNPTAFYLCASSIPDTQYFGPGTRLTVL.

The chain's CDR3 is CASSLTHNLPSGYTF. The covered CDR3 bases are TGTGCCAGCAGTTTAACCCACAATCTCCCTTCAGGC. This chain uses TRBV12-3 or TRBV12-4 with TRBJ1-2; D is ambiguous. The read terminates 3 residues before the CDR3 end, so the remaining end is supplied by the germline J gene. The CDR3 sequence is 15 residues long.

To note about this clone: The CDR3 extends 3 residues past the end of the read, so its final part is completed from the germline J gene. This rearrangement joins TRBV5-1 to TRBJ2-4, with 14 bases that match TRBD2. CDR3 length: 17 residues. Germline loops: CDR1 SGHRS, CDR2 YFSETQ. Trimming cost V 5 bases and J 1 base; bases outside gene matches: 5. The sequenced CDR3 bases are TGCGCCAGCAGGACTAGCGGGGGGGCCGGGGCCAAAAACATT. Amino acids: CASRTSGGAGAKNI. The CDR3, in full, reads CASRTSGGAGAKNIQYF.

Points on this clone: The observed sequence ends 3 residues before the CDR3 terminus, with the missing tail filled in from the germline J gene. The chain combines TRBV30 with TRBJ1-1; D remains unclear. The CDR3 consists of 14 residues. Per germline, CDR1 GTSNPN and CDR2 SVGIG (reference sequence). V was clipped by 0 bases and J by 7 bases, with 15 bases between them. The CDR3 loop reads CAWSVLPGIGEAFF. CDR3 bases read: TGTGCCTGGAGTGTACTTCCGGGGATTGGTGAA. Together with reference TRBV30 and TRBJ1-1, the CDR3 gives the full variable domain: SQTIHQWPATLVQPVGSPLSLECTVEGTSNPNLYWYRQAAGRGLQLLFYSVGIGQISSEVPQNLSASRPQDRQFILSSKKLLLSDSGFYLCAWSVLPGIGEAFFGQGTRLTVV.

Regarding this clone: The observed sequence ends 3 residues before the CDR3 terminus, with the missing tail filled in from the germline J gene. V is TRBV7-2 and J is TRBJ2-1; 13 bases match TRBD2. The V segment lost 7 bases and the J segment 4 bases; nucleotides outside the gene matches: 4. The CDR3 covers 15 residues. From germline, CDR1 is SGHTA and CDR2 FQGNSA. CDR3 DNA, as far as it was read: TGTGCCAGCACCCCGGGACTAGCGGGATACAATGAG. Its translation: CASTPGLAGYNE. The complete CDR3 protein is CASTPGLAGYNEQFF.

To note about this clone: Read sequence stops 3 residues before the CDR3 end, and the germline J gene provides the missing end. This chain connects TRBV4-1 to TRBJ2-5, with 12 bases that match TRBD2. J lost 5 bases, V lost 1 base, and 5 bases had no gene match. There are 16 residues in the CDR3. Germline V gene sequence: CDR1 MGHRA, CDR2 YSYEKL. Partial CDR3 DNA: TGCGCCAGCAGCCAAGGGACTAGCGGGGAAGGGGAGACC. Amino acids: CASSQGTSGEGET. The entire CDR3 is CASSQGTSGEGETQYF.

As concerns this clone: With the read ending 3 residues before the CDR3 end, the germline J gene is used to fill in that end. The V and J genes are TRBV30 and TRBJ1-3, with D perhaps matching TRBD1 (5 bases). There are 15 residues in the CDR3. Germline values: CDR1 GTSNPN, CDR2 SVGIG (reference sequence). Between the trimmed V and J ends, which lost 0 bases and 3 bases, there was a span of 12 bases. Here the CDR3 reads CAWSVGVLNGNTIYF. CDR3 DNA, as far as it was read: TGTGCCTGGAGTGTAGGGGTACTAAATGGAAACACC.

Concerning this clone: The read terminates 3 residues before the CDR3 end, so the remaining end is supplied by the germline J gene. This chain connects TRBV14 to TRBJ2-7, with TRBD1 identical over 7 bases. CDR1 SGHDN and CDR2 FVKESK come from the germline V gene. V was clipped by 2 bases and J by 2 bases; unmatched bases: 6. The CDR3 is 15 amino acids. The CDR3 loop is CASSQRQGPTYEQYF. CDR3 DNA, as far as it was read: TGTGCCAGCAGCCAACGACAGGGACCCACCTACGAG.

On this clone: The CDR3 end is not reached by the read, which stops 3 residues before it; the germline J gene fills it in. This chain uses TRBV5-1 with TRBJ1-6; 7 bases are shared with TRBD1. The V gene end was trimmed by 3 bases and the J gene end by 5 bases; junction bases not matched to a gene: 5. This CDR3 is 15 amino acids long. The V gene's germline CDR1 is SGHRS and CDR2 YFSETQ. Partial CDR3 DNA: TGCGCCAGCAGCTCGAACAGGGGTAATAATTCACCC. It yields the protein CASSSNRGNNSP. The full CDR3 is CASSSNRGNNSPLHF. Using reference TRBV5-1 and TRBJ1-6 for the parts outside the CDR3, the full variable domain is KAGVTQTPRYLIKTRGQQVTLSCSPISGHRSVSWYQQTPGQGLQFLFEYFSETQRNKGNFPGRFSGRQFSNSRSEMNVSTLELGDSALYLCASSSNRGNNSPLHFGNGTRLTVT.